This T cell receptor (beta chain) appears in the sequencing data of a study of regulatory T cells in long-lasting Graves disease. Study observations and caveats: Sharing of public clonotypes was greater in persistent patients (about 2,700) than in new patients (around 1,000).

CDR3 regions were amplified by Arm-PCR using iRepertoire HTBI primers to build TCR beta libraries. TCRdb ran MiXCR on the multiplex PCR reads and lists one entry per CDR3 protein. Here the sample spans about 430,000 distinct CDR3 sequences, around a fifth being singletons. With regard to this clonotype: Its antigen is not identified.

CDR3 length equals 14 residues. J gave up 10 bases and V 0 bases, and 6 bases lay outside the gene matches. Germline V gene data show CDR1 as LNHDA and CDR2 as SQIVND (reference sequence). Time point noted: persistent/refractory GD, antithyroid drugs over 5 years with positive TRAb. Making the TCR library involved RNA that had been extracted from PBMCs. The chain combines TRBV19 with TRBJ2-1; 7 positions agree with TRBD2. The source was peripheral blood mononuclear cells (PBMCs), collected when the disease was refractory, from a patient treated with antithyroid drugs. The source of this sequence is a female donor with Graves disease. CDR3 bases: TGTGCCAGTAGTATAGACCTTACTAGCGTAGAGCAGTTCTTC. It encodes CASSIDLTSVEQFF. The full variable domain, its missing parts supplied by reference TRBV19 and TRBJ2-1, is DGGITQSPKYLFRKEGQNVTLSCEQNLNHDAMYWYRQDPGQGLRLIYYSQIVNDFQKGDIAEGYSVSREKKESFPLTVTSAQKNPTAFYLCASSIDLTSVEQFFGPGTRLTVL.